These 10 T cell receptor beta chains were all obtained from the same sample, sequenced in a study of response to subunit inactivated influenza vaccine. TCRdb itself ran the RT-PCR reads through MiXCR, one entry per CDR3 protein. Here the sample spans a few hundred thousand distinct CDR3 sequences, around a fifth being singletons. The sequences come from PBMCs from blood, collected about 19 months after vaccination. The receptors were gathered from a man aged 50 to 69 who received an inactivated influenza vaccine.

A few counts support this clonotype. The V gene is TRBV5-1, the J gene TRBJ1-4; the D gene is possibly TRBD1 (5 bases). Trimming removed 1 base from V and 8 bases from J, with 9 bases in between. This CDR3 comprises 13 residues. Germline-derived CDR1 and CDR2 are SGHRS and YFSETQ. The CDR3 bases are TGCGCCAGCAGCTTGTCGTCAGGGGAAAAACTGTTTTTT. It codes for CASSLSSGEKLFF.

The chain joins TRBV5-1 to TRBJ2-7; a weak D match, TRBD2 (5 bases). The CDR3 contains 13 residues. The V gene's germline CDR1 is SGHRS and CDR2 YFSETQ. V was shortened by 0 bases and J by 5 bases, with 9 bases between the two germline ends. The CDR3 spells CASSLGGPDEQYF. The DNA for the CDR3 is TGCGCCAGCAGCTTGGGAGGGCCGGACGAGCAGTACTTC.

This clonotype was recorded many times. Because the CDR3's place on the DNA is in doubt, the DNA is left out and the CDR3 is given as listed by TCRdb. The genes are TRBV7-5 and TRBJ1-2. TRBV7-5 is deemed a pseudogene. Counting both end residues, the CDR3 totals 16 amino acids. The CDR3 reads CISVSEALSQNYGYTF.

Ten or more counts support this clonotype. V gene TRBV5-1 combines with J gene TRBJ1-2, with a possible D match to TRBD1 (5 bases). CDR1 SGHRS and CDR2 YFSETQ come from the germline V gene. The CDR3 is 15 amino acids. With 0 bases removed from V and 4 bases from J, the gap between germline ends came to 13 bases. Written as DNA, the CDR3 is TGCGCCAGCAGCTTGGAGGGGCAGAATAGCTATGGCTACACCTTC. It is translated as CASSLEGQNSYGYTF.

CDR3: CASSIQDNYGYTF. As DNA, the CDR3 is TGTGCCAGCAGTATACAGGATAACTATGGCTACACCTTC. The chain links TRBV12-3 or TRBV12-4 to TRBJ1-2, with TRBD1 as a possible D gene (5 bases). The germline V and J ends were trimmed by 5 bases and 1 base, with 8 bases remaining between them. The CDR3 consists of 13 residues.

The gene calls are TRBV5-1 and TRBJ2-1; D uncertain. The germline V gene encodes CDR1 SGHRS and CDR2 YFSETQ. V was shortened by 2 bases and J by 3 bases, with 6 bases between the two germline ends. The CDR3 is made up of 13 amino acids. The CDR3 region is CASSFDIYNEQFF. In DNA form, the CDR3 reads TGCGCCAGCAGCTTTGACATCTACAATGAGCAGTTCTTC.

This clonotype came up a few times. The chain employs TRBV6-2 or TRBV6-3 and TRBJ1-6; no reliable D call. V lost 2 bases and J 6 bases, leaving 5 bases between the germline ends. Per germline, CDR1 MNHEY and CDR2 SVGEGT. The CDR3 extends over 13 amino acids. The CDR3 coding sequence is TGTGCCAGCAGTTACCCGACTAATTCACCCCTCCACTTT. It encodes CASSYPTNSPLHF.

In its sample, this clonotype was seen many times. The chain combines TRBV12-3 or TRBV12-4 with TRBJ2-7; TRBD1 is a possible D gene (5 bases). V was clipped by 5 bases and J by 2 bases, with 13 bases between them. CDR3 length: 14 residues. In nucleotides, the CDR3 is TGTGCCAGCAGTCCACGGACACCCCCCTACGAGCAGTACTTC. The encoded protein is CASSPRTPPYEQYF.

The chain carries TRBV7-9 and TRBJ1-1; the D is unclear. The CDR3 length is 13 residues. The germline gives CDR1 SEHNR, CDR2 FQNEAQ (reference sequence). Trimming pared 5 bases from V and 6 bases from J, leaving 13 bases between. Written as DNA, the CDR3 is TGTGCCAGCAGCCTTTCCCCAAATCCTGAAGCTTTCTTT. Protein sequence: CASSLSPNPEAFF.

The rearrangement joins TRBV7-6 to TRBJ2-7; D possibly corresponds to TRBD1 (6 bases). CDR3 length equals 13 residues. Germline values: CDR1 SGHVS, CDR2 FNYEAQ. Trimming left V 7 bases short and J 9 bases short, with 19 bases between. The CDR3 DNA is TGTGCCAGCAAACCAGTGGACAGACGCGTGCAGTACTTC. Residues: CASKPVDRRVQYF.